Shown below are 14 T cell receptor beta chains from a single sample sequenced in a study of post-analysis software for immune sequencing data. Study findings and constraints: Roughly 5 TRBV segments occurring more often in patients than controls included TRBV5-6, TRBV5-1 and TRBV20-1.

Sequencing libraries made from TCR beta cDNA carried unique molecular identifiers. TCRdb used MiXCR to reprocess the PCR reads, holding one entry per CDR3 protein. The table shows 750,000 to 950,000 distinct CDR3 sequences, with roughly 50% occurring only once. No antigen has been identified for these receptors. The sample consisted of blood. Every receptor here comes from a girl aged 5-17 years with multiple sclerosis.

The V gene is TRBV7-9, the J gene TRBJ2-1; possible D gene TRBD2, 6 bases. The germline V gene has CDR1 SEHNR and CDR2 FQNEAQ (reference sequence). The CDR3 contains 14 residues. Trimming took 2 bases from V and 8 from J, leaving 13 bases between them. The CDR3 loop is CASSLFGPSDEQFF. For the CDR3, the DNA is TGTGCCAGCAGCTTATTTGGGCCTAGCGATGAGCAGTTCTTC.

V usage is TRBV6-4 and J usage is TRBJ2-3; D is undetermined. CDR3 length equals 14 residues. Trimming took off 0 bases at V and 3 bases at J, with 7 bases between the two ends. Per germline, CDR1 MRHNA and CDR2 SNTAGT. As DNA, the CDR3 is TGTGCCAGCAGTGACTCACCCGATACAGATACGCAGTATTTT. Translating it yields CASSDSPDTDTQYF.

This clonotype occurred once. The chain carries TRBV5-1 and TRBJ2-4; TRBD1 agrees at 7 bases. The CDR3 runs 13 residues. The V gene's germline CDR1 is SGHRS and CDR2 YFSETQ. Germline trimming cut 2 bases from V and 13 bases from J; bases unmatched to any gene: 9. The CDR3 sequence is CASSFGQDGEQYF. The CDR3 nucleotides read TGCGCCAGCAGCTTCGGACAGGACGGGGAGCAGTACTTC.

This clonotype came up a few times. This sequence joins TRBV7-9 and TRBJ1-4; a weak D match, TRBD1 (5 bases). Trimming shortened V by 2 bases and J by 0 bases, and 16 bases separated the two germline ends. Germline lookup yields CDR1 SEHNR and CDR2 FQNEAQ (reference sequence). This CDR3 is 18 amino acids long. CDR3 sequence (DNA): TGTGCCAGCAGCTTAAGGCCAGGGAGGGCTACAACTAATGAAAAACTGTTTTTT. Translating it yields CASSLRPGRATTNEKLFF.

This chain links TRBV12-3 or TRBV12-4 with TRBJ1-2; D remains unclear. CDR3 length: 13 amino acids. The V end lost 8 bases, the J end lost 5 bases, and 15 bases lay between the germline ends. For the CDR3, the DNA is TGTGCCAGCGCGTCCCGGCCACCTTATGGCTACACCTTC. This codes for CASASRPPYGYTF.

In this sample, this clonotype turned up a few times. The rearrangement uses TRBV7-9 and TRBJ2-1, with 9 positions matching TRBD1. The CDR3 is made up of 15 amino acids. Germline V CDR1 and CDR2: SEHNR, FQNEAQ (reference sequence). After removal of 5 bases from V and 8 bases from J, the junction contained 10 bases not matched to a gene. The CDR3 DNA reads TGTGCCAGCAGCCTGGGACAGGGAGGGATCGATGAGCAGTTCTTC. This translates into CASSLGQGGIDEQFF.

The chain recombines TRBV5-1 with TRBJ2-3; TRBD1 matches 11 bases. CDR3 length: 15 residues. Looked up from germline, CDR1 is SGHRS and CDR2 is YFSETQ. With V trimmed by 2 bases and J by 4 bases, 3 bases remained unmatched. In DNA, the CDR3 is TGCGCCAGCAGCTTCCGGGACAGGGGGGCAGATACGCAGTATTTT. This translates into CASSFRDRGADTQYF.

The chain is built from TRBV3-1 and TRBJ2-5, with 11 bases fitting TRBD2. CDR1 LGHDT and CDR2 YNNKEL come from the germline V gene (reference sequence). This CDR3 comprises 16 residues. V lost 0 bases, J lost 7 bases, and 7 bases stayed unmatched. The CDR3 spells CASSQDSGTSGGTQYF. Written as DNA, the CDR3 is TGTGCCAGCAGCCAAGATTCGGGGACTAGCGGCGGGACCCAGTACTTC.

This chain uses TRBV7-3 with TRBJ2-3; the match to TRBD2 covers 10 bases. Germline-derived CDR1 and CDR2 are SGHTA and FQGTGA. The V gene end was trimmed by 5 bases and the J gene end by 6 bases; junction bases not matched to a gene: 8. CDR3 length: 15 residues. CDR3 in amino acids: CASSPIAGGGDTQYF. CDR3 nucleotide sequence: TGTGCCAGCAGCCCGATAGCGGGAGGCGGTGATACGCAGTATTTT.

J is TRBJ2-5 and V is TRBV5-1, with D possibly being TRBD1 (5 bases). The CDR3 has 13 residues. V lost 0 bases and J lost 7, with 10 bases in between. From germline, CDR1 is SGHRS and CDR2 YFSETQ. CDR3 sequence: CASSLEGRGTQYF. The CDR3 DNA sequence: TGCGCCAGCAGCTTGGAGGGGCGAGGGACCCAGTACTTC.

This clonotype was observed a handful of times. The chain combines TRBV7-9 with TRBJ2-3; the D gene is possibly TRBD1 (5 bases). The germline V and J ends were trimmed by 4 bases and 6 bases, with 8 bases remaining between them. The CDR3 consists of 12 residues. Germline CDR1 and CDR2: SEHNR and FQNEAQ (reference sequence). DNA of the CDR3: TGTGCCAGCAGCTGGGGCTCGGATACGCAGTATTTT. Translating it yields CASSWGSDTQYF.

The gene calls are TRBV3-1 and TRBJ2-3, with TRBD2 identical over 7 bases. CDR3 size: 17 residues. Per germline, CDR1 LGHDT and CDR2 YNNKEL (reference sequence). The J segment lost 0 bases and the V segment lost 2 bases, leaving 8 bases of the junction unmatched. Written as DNA, the CDR3 is TGTGCCAGCAGCCAATATGTAGTGGGAGGGAGCACAGATACGCAGTATTTT. Encoded protein: CASSQYVVGGSTDTQYF.

This clonotype was found once. The chain couples TRBV20-1 to TRBJ2-4, with 10 bases aligning to TRBD1. Near its end, the DNA agrees better with TRBJ2-7, so the J call may be wrong. CDR1 is DFQATT, CDR2 SNEGSKA, per germline (reference sequence). The CDR3 has 15 amino acids. The CDR3 DNA sequence: TGCAGTGCTAGAAGCCGGGACAGGGGTTTAGGCGAGCAGTACTTC. Protein product: CSARSRDRGLGEQYF.

In its sample, this clonotype was seen once. The J gene is TRBJ1-1, the V gene TRBV29-1, with a tentative D call TRBD1 (6 bases). Trimming left V 4 bases short and J 5 bases short, with 14 bases between. The CDR3 runs 13 residues. Germline V lookup: CDR1 SQVTM, CDR2 ANQGSEA. CDR3 nucleotide sequence: TGCAGCGTTGTGCTGGGGAGGGGGACTGAAGCTTTCTTT. Protein product: CSVVLGRGTEAFF.